These 18 T cell receptor beta chains were all obtained from the same sample, sequenced in a study of brain T cells in children with intractable seizures. Produced via immunoSEQ multiplex PCR; TCRdb's table is partial and in-frame only. The profile shows approximately 330,000 clones, over 85% of them singletons. The time point was: blood from clinic visit 5 months post-surgery; TSC patient then seizure free. This material consisted of peripheral blood, taken less than 6 months after surgery. These receptors were obtained from a boy under two years old with tuberous sclerosis and intractable seizures.

The chain carries TRBV5-4 and TRBJ2-5; TRBD2 might be the D (6 bases). Trimming cost V 7 bases and J 0 bases, with 25 bases left between them. Germline CDR1 is SGHNT and CDR2 is YYREEE (reference sequence). The CDR3 loop spans 18 amino acids. The chain's CDR3 is CASPPKHRLRGDQETQYF. As DNA, the CDR3 is TGTGCCAGCCCACCGAAGCACCGTTTGCGGGGCGACCAAGAGACCCAGTACTTC.

This clone is a singleton in its sample. The rearrangement uses TRBV4-1 and TRBJ2-1; TRBD2 aligns across 11 bases. The CDR3 is 16 amino acids. V gave up 5 bases and J gave up 4 bases; unmatched junction bases: 7. CDR1 is MGHRA, CDR2 YSYEKL, per germline. CDR3 sequence reads: CASSLTLAGAYNEQFF. CDR3 bases: TGCGCCAGCAGCTTAACACTAGCGGGGGCTTACAATGAGCAGTTCTTC.

The gene calls are TRBV11-2 and TRBJ1-2, with TRBD1 as a possible D gene (5 bases). This CDR3 is built from 17 residues. Trimming pared 2 bases from V and 4 bases from J, leaving 20 bases between. Per the germline V gene, CDR1 is SGHAT and CDR2 is FQNNGV. This chain's CDR3 is CASSLFPGLKGVYGYTF. The CDR3 bases are TGTGCCAGCAGCTTATTCCCGGGACTCAAAGGGGTCTATGGCTACACCTTC.

The genes are TRBV11-2 and TRBJ2-3, with 13 bases lining up with TRBD2. After removal of 5 bases from V and 2 bases from J, the junction contained 7 bases not matched to a gene. Germline assignment: CDR1 SGHAT and CDR2 FQNNGV. The CDR3 totals 17 residues. CDR3 bases: TGTGCCAGCAGCCCGACTAGCGGGGGGCTCTACACAGATACGCAGTATTTT. This sequence encodes CASSPTSGGLYTDTQYF.

The rearrangement uses TRBV6-1 and TRBJ1-2; D uncertain. The CDR3 is 18 residues long. V shed 2 bases and J shed 5 bases, with 24 bases lying between them. Germline V gene data show CDR1 as MNHNS and CDR2 as SASEGT. CDR3 sequence: CASSESPEGYYLIYGYTF. For the CDR3, the DNA is TGTGCCAGCAGTGAATCCCCCGAGGGATATTACCTGATATATGGCTACACCTTC.

The chain combines TRBV18 with TRBJ2-3; TRBD2 matches at 12 bases. The V segment lost 0 bases and the J segment 4 bases; nucleotides outside the gene matches: 5. This CDR3 is 17 amino acids long. Germline V gene data show CDR1 as KGHSH and CDR2 as LQKENI. The CDR3 reads CASSPPLAGGTPDTQYF. Here the CDR3 DNA reads TGTGCCAGCTCACCACCGCTAGCGGGGGGGACTCCAGATACGCAGTATTTT.

About this clone: Its ends do not fully match the called genes, so a read error is possible. The J gene is TRBJ2-7, the V gene TRBV6-6; 9 nucleotides match TRBD2. Germline loops: CDR1 MNHNY, CDR2 SVGAGI (reference sequence). This CDR3 is 13 amino acids long. Here the CDR3 DNA reads TGTGCCAGCAGCTCGCGCGGGAGGGCCCGGGGGGACTTC. This translates into CASSSRGRARGDF.

The chain employs TRBV7-9 and TRBJ2-2; D ambiguous. CDR1 is SEHNR and CDR2 is FQNEAQ in the germline V gene (reference sequence). Trimming cost V 5 bases and J 1 base, with 11 bases left between them. This CDR3 comprises 15 residues. The CDR3 reads CASSTETVNTGELFF. As DNA, the CDR3 is TGTGCCAGCAGCACAGAAACCGTGAACACCGGGGAGCTGTTTTTT.

This clone was seen a single time. The chain carries TRBV5-4 and TRBJ1-5; D gene ambiguous. This CDR3 has 13 residues. Germline V gene data show CDR1 as SGHNT and CDR2 as YYREEE (reference sequence). Deletions cut 0 bases from V and 4 bases from J, with 5 bases between. The CDR3 nucleotides are TGTGCCAGCAGCTTGGGATCGAATCAGCCCCAGCATTTT. Its translation: CASSLGSNQPQHF.

The chain couples TRBV19 to TRBJ2-1; 7 bases agree with TRBD2. This CDR3 comprises 16 residues. V was clipped by 6 bases and J by 0 bases; unmatched bases: 8. Germline CDR1 is LNHDA and CDR2 is SQIVND (reference sequence). The CDR3 is CASSRLAEVSYNEQFF. The CDR3 coding sequence is TGTGCCAGTAGCCGTCTAGCGGAAGTCTCCTACAATGAGCAGTTCTTC.

The V gene is TRBV6-5, the J gene TRBJ2-7; 12 positions match TRBD2. Germline loops: CDR1 MNHEY, CDR2 SVGAGI. The V gene end was trimmed by 4 bases and the J gene end by 3 bases; junction bases not matched to a gene: 4. The CDR3 is 15 amino acids. The CDR3 is CASSSTSGRIYEQYF. DNA for the CDR3: TGTGCCAGCAGTTCCACTAGCGGGAGGATCTACGAGCAGTACTTC.

The chain is built from TRBV6-5 and TRBJ1-5; perhaps TRBD1 as D (5 bases). Trimming took off 7 bases at V and 0 bases at J, with 13 bases between the two ends. This CDR3 contains 15 residues. The germline V gene has CDR1 MNHEY and CDR2 SVGAGI. The CDR3 nucleotides read TGTGCCAGCAAAGAAGGGGAGTATAGCAATCAGCCCCAGCATTTT. Translated: CASKEGEYSNQPQHF.

V gene TRBV3-1 (or the pseudogene TRBV3-2) combines with J gene TRBJ2-2; tentative D call: TRBD2 (5 bases). Germline V gene lookup returns CDR1 LGHDT and CDR2 YNNKEL (reference sequence). The V gene lost 4 bases and the J gene lost 5 bases, with 14 bases spanning the gap. CDR3 length equals 15 residues. CDR3 DNA sequence: TGTGCCAGCAGCCCCCTAGCCGTGGGGACCGGGGAGCTGTTTTTT. Its protein product is CASSPLAVGTGELFF.

V and J are TRBV7-9 and TRBJ1-3; D remains unclear. The CDR3 consists of 16 residues. V was trimmed by 5 bases and J by 0 bases, leaving 14 bases between them. Germline loops: CDR1 SEHNR, CDR2 FQNEAQ (reference sequence). This CDR3 is CASSPGSSVSGNTIYF. The CDR3 nucleotides read TGTGCCAGCAGCCCTGGGTCTTCGGTCTCTGGAAACACCATATATTTT.

This clone was observed a single time. V usage is TRBV5-4 and J usage is TRBJ2-3; D unresolved. Germline-derived CDR1 and CDR2 are SGHNT and YYREEE (reference sequence). The CDR3 is 14 amino acids. The germline V and J ends were trimmed by 0 bases and 4 bases, with 9 bases remaining between them. The CDR3 spells CASSLDSWPDTQYF. The CDR3 DNA follows: TGTGCCAGCAGCTTGGATAGCTGGCCAGATACGCAGTATTTT.

This clone has only one observation. CDR3 DNA sequence: TGTGCCAGCAAGATAGCGGGAGGGCCTGGTGAGCAGTTCTTC. Encoded protein: CASKIAGGPGEQFF. The chain is built from TRBV21-1 and TRBJ2-1; the table's D call of TRBD2 was not tested on the DNA. TRBV21-1 is designated a pseudogene. The CDR3 totals 14 residues.

The CDR3 reads CASSISGGLATGELFF. The CDR3 region has the DNA TGTGCCAGCAGCATCTCCGGGGGACTAGCAACCGGGGAGCTGTTTTTT. The genes are TRBV7-2 and TRBJ2-2; 9 positions agree with TRBD2. J gave up 5 bases and V 5 bases, and 9 bases lay outside the gene matches. In germline, CDR1 is SGHTA, CDR2 FQGNSA. This CDR3 has 16 residues.

The rearrangement uses TRBV5-1 and TRBJ2-2; 8 bases are shared with TRBD2. Germline assignment: CDR1 SGHRS and CDR2 YFSETQ. CDR3 length: 14 residues. V lost 3 bases, J lost 4 bases, and 2 bases stayed unmatched. The CDR3 loop reads CASSSSGFTGELFF. CDR3 nucleotide sequence: TGCGCCAGCAGCTCTAGCGGGTTCACCGGGGAGCTGTTTTTT.